This TCR beta chain was retrieved from a study of blood T cells in healthy people across ages. Findings and limits, study-wide: Estimated diversity across one million T cells was deemed an underestimate.

Healthy Russian Caucasian donors spanned ages roughly 6 to 90 years. With regard to this clonotype: Its antigen remains unidentified.

Next came a second PCR, run for about 6 to 11 cycles, which used a sample-barcoded 5' primer along with a J-beta primer mix. Every sample returned 3 million or more CDR3-containing paired-end reads. TCRdb redid the calling of the 5' RACE reads with MiXCR, one entry per CDR3 protein. This sample yields 1.5 million to 2 million distinct CDR3 sequences, of which 25% to 30% are seen a single time; 7.7% belongs to the top ten. The sample comprised blood. This receptor was obtained from a woman in her 30s in good health.

CDR3 nucleotides: TGCGCCAGCAGCTTTCTAATTAGCACAGATACGCAGTATTTT. Translation: CASSFLISTDTQYF. The chain links TRBV5-1 to TRBJ2-3; no clear D. The V end was cut by 2 bases, the J end by 0 bases, with 7 bases between. CDR3 length: 14 residues. The germline V gene encodes CDR1 SGHRS and CDR2 YFSETQ.